The 26 T cell receptor beta chains below all came from one sample that was sequenced in a study of regulatory T cells in long-lasting Graves disease. Assembly of TCR beta libraries relied on iRepertoire HTBI primers together with Arm-PCR of CDR3 regions. From the multiplex PCR reads, TCRdb called clonotypes with MiXCR, one entry per CDR3 protein. The table includes 450,000 or so distinct CDR3 sequences, roughly 23% detected once. Time point meaning: persistent/refractory GD, antithyroid drugs over 5 years with positive TRAb. Following extraction of RNA from PBMCs, that RNA was used to make the TCR library. The source was peripheral blood mononuclear cells (PBMCs), collected when the disease was refractory, from a patient treated with antithyroid drugs. These receptors all come from a female donor with Graves disease.

This clonotype appeared many times. The genes are TRBV28 and TRBJ1-2; D is undetermined. The CDR3 is 14 residues long. Germline V CDR1 and CDR2: MDHEN, SYDVKM. V lost 6 bases to trimming and J lost 0 bases, with 11 bases between them. The CDR3 bases are TGTGCCAGCAGGGGAGAGGGCTCTAACTATGGCTACACCTTC. As protein: CASRGEGSNYGYTF.

This clonotype appeared many times. V and J are TRBV6-1 and TRBJ2-7, with D possibly being TRBD2 (6 bases). This CDR3 has 13 amino acids. Trimming took off 0 bases at V and 6 bases at J, with 9 bases between the two ends. The germline V gene encodes CDR1 MNHNS and CDR2 SASEGT. DNA of the CDR3: TGTGCCAGCAGTGAAGCGCGGGACCTCGAGCAGTACTTC. Amino acid sequence: CASSEARDLEQYF.

This clonotype was counted at least ten times. The chain has TRBV12-3 or TRBV12-4 and TRBJ1-1, with 8 bases lining up with TRBD1. V dropped 2 bases and J dropped 0; count of bases not matched to a gene: 14. This CDR3 has 19 amino acids. The CDR3 here is CASSLRGGRGLSVNTEAFF. For the CDR3, the DNA is TGTGCCAGCAGTTTACGGGGGGGCAGGGGGCTTTCGGTGAACACTGAAGCTTTCTTT.

J is TRBJ2-7 and V is TRBV7-9; 8 nucleotides match TRBD1. This CDR3 spans 16 amino acids. With V trimmed by 5 bases and J by 2 bases, 11 bases remained unmatched. Germline CDR1 SEHNR, CDR2 FQNEAQ (reference sequence). CDR3 sequence (DNA): TGTGCCAGCAGCATGAGGATAGGACAGGGCGCCTACGAGCAGTACTTC. Its protein is CASSMRIGQGAYEQYF. Full variable domain (missing parts from reference TRBV7-9 and TRBJ2-7): DTGVSQNPRHKITKRGQNVTFRCDPISEHNRLYWYRQTLGQGPEFLTYFQNEAQLEKSRLLSDRFSAERPKGSFSTLEIQRTEQGDSAMYLCASSMRIGQGAYEQYFGPGTRLTVT.

This chain joins TRBV19 and TRBJ2-7; 7 bases match TRBD2. V dropped 3 bases and J dropped 2; count of bases not matched to a gene: 7. Germline loops: CDR1 LNHDA, CDR2 SQIVND (reference sequence). The length of the CDR3 is 15 residues. The CDR3 region is CASSMVASGTYEQYF. The CDR3 DNA reads as TGTGCCAGTAGTATGGTGGCTAGCGGAACCTACGAGCAGTACTTC.

This clonotype was counted ten times or more. This CDR3 is CASSVVDTGELFF. The CDR3 bases are TGTGCCAGCAGCGTAGTGGACACCGGGGAGCTGTTTTTT. V is TRBV9 and J is TRBJ2-2; D unclear. The CDR3 extends over 13 amino acids. CDR1 and CDR2 (germline): SGDLS, YYNGEE. The V gene lost 0 bases and the J gene lost 3 bases, with 3 bases spanning the gap. Based on the CDR3 plus reference TRBV9 and TRBJ2-2, the full variable domain is DSGVTQTPKHLITATGQRVTLRCSPRSGDLSVYWYQQSLDQGLQFLIQYYNGEERAKGNILERFSAQQFPDLHSELNLSSLELGDSALYFCASSVVDTGELFFGEGSRLTVL.

This chain connects TRBV24-1 to TRBJ2-7; D is possibly TRBD2 (6 bases). Trimming took 0 bases from V and 5 from J, leaving 7 bases between them. CDR3 length: 13 residues. Germline CDR1 is KGHDR and CDR2 is SFDVKD. Written as DNA, the CDR3 is TGTGCCACCAGTGATTTGTGGGGGGACGAGCAGTACTTC. It yields the protein CATSDLWGDEQYF.

This clonotype was counted between two and nine times. The J gene is TRBJ2-3, the V gene TRBV28; 11 bases fit TRBD2. CDR1 MDHEN and CDR2 SYDVKM come from the germline V gene. V shed 5 bases and J 2 bases; nucleotides not matched to a gene: 6. The CDR3 spans 16 residues. In DNA, the CDR3 is TGTGCCAGCAGTCAGGGACTAGCGGTGAACACAGATACGCAGTATTTT. Protein sequence: CASSQGLAVNTDTQYF.

The rearrangement joins TRBV19 to TRBJ1-1, with a tentative D call TRBD1 (6 bases). Germline values: CDR1 LNHDA, CDR2 SQIVND (reference sequence). This CDR3 has 17 residues. The V end lost 5 bases, the J end lost 2 bases, and 21 bases lay between the germline ends. CDR3 region: CASSQVGQVRENTEAFF. In DNA form, the CDR3 reads TGTGCCAGTAGTCAAGTGGGACAAGTGCGGGAAAACACTGAAGCTTTCTTT.

With regard to this clonotype: Since a much larger clone is just one base distant, this may be a read error. The gene calls are TRBV28 and TRBJ1-1; D remains unclear. Germline assignment: CDR1 MDHEN and CDR2 SYDVKM. This CDR3 has 11 residues. Trimming removed 3 bases from V and 9 bases from J, with 8 bases in between. For the CDR3, the DNA is TGTGCCAGCAGTTTCGGTCTCAAAGCTTTCTTT. This gives the protein CASSFGLKAFF. Supplemented by reference TRBV28 and TRBJ1-1, the full variable domain reads DVKVTQSSRYLVKRTGEKVFLECVQDMDHENMFWYRQDPGLGLRLIYFSYDVKMKEKGDIPEGYSVSREKKERFSLILESASTNQTSMYLCASSFGLKAFFGQGTRLTVV.

The genes are TRBV19 and TRBJ2-1, with 13 bases fitting TRBD2. The CDR3 extends over 15 amino acids. Germline lookup yields CDR1 LNHDA and CDR2 SQIVND (reference sequence). The V segment lost 5 bases and the J segment 7 bases; nucleotides outside the gene matches: 5. The CDR3 DNA follows: TGTGCCAGTAGTCTTGGGACTAGCGGGACTAATGAGCAGTTCTTC. It is translated as CASSLGTSGTNEQFF. Combining the CDR3 with reference TRBV19 and TRBJ2-1 gives the whole variable domain DGGITQSPKYLFRKEGQNVTLSCEQNLNHDAMYWYRQDPGQGLRLIYYSQIVNDFQKGDIAEGYSVSREKKESFPLTVTSAQKNPTAFYLCASSLGTSGTNEQFFGPGTRLTVL.

The V gene is TRBV19, the J gene TRBJ1-1; D is unclear. The CDR3 consists of 11 residues. V dropped 3 bases and J dropped 12 bases, with 11 bases sitting between them. Germline assignment: CDR1 LNHDA and CDR2 SQIVND (reference sequence). Here the CDR3 reads CASSMRSATFF. The DNA for the CDR3 is TGTGCCAGTAGTATGAGGTCGGCCACTTTCTTT. Using reference TRBV19 and TRBJ1-1 for the parts outside the CDR3, the full variable domain is DGGITQSPKYLFRKEGQNVTLSCEQNLNHDAMYWYRQDPGQGLRLIYYSQIVNDFQKGDIAEGYSVSREKKESFPLTVTSAQKNPTAFYLCASSMRSATFFGQGTRLTVV.

The V gene is TRBV14, the J gene TRBJ1-3; D is perhaps TRBD1 (5 bases). The CDR3 loop spans 16 amino acids. Germline V gene data show CDR1 as SGHDN and CDR2 as FVKESK. V was shortened by 3 bases and J by 3 bases, with 15 bases between the two germline ends. The CDR3 DNA is TGTGCCAGCAGCCACTTGACGGGGCAATATGGAAACACCATATATTTT. Amino acid sequence: CASSHLTGQYGNTIYF.

In this sample, this clonotype turned up many times. The gene calls are TRBV12-3 or TRBV12-4 and TRBJ1-2; TRBD1 aligns across 8 bases. The CDR3 length is 13 residues. J gave up 8 bases and V 3 bases, and 5 bases lay outside the gene matches. The CDR3 spells CASSFGTGTGYTF. CDR3 bases: TGTGCCAGCAGTTTCGGGACAGGTACAGGCTACACCTTC.

This clonotype has at least ten counts. This chain joins TRBV11-2 and TRBJ1-2; D uncertain. V gave up 6 bases and J gave up 4 bases, with 9 bases separating them. This CDR3 spans 12 amino acids. Germline loops: CDR1 SGHAT, CDR2 FQNNGV. CDR3 DNA: TGTGCCAGCAGTTCTGGGATCTATGGCTACACCTTC. Protein: CASSSGIYGYTF. Combining the CDR3 with reference TRBV11-2 and TRBJ1-2 gives the whole variable domain EAGVAQSPRYKIIEKRQSVAFWCNPISGHATLYWYQQILGQGPKLLIQFQNNGVVDDSQLPKDRFSAERLKGVDSTLKIQPAKLEDSAVYLCASSSGIYGYTFGSGTRLTVV.

This clonotype appeared a few times. The chain joins TRBV12-3 or TRBV12-4 to TRBJ2-7; 8 nucleotides match TRBD2. CDR3 length: 13 amino acids. V dropped 6 bases and J dropped 2; count of bases not matched to a gene: 3. CDR3 residues: CASRERGPYEQYF. The CDR3 coding sequence is TGTGCCAGCAGGGAGCGGGGGCCCTACGAGCAGTACTTC.

The V call is TRBV20-1, the J call TRBJ1-1; the match to TRBD1 covers 9 bases. The J segment lost 6 bases and the V segment lost 3 bases, leaving 5 bases of the junction unmatched. From germline, CDR1 is DFQATT and CDR2 SNEGSKA (reference sequence). This CDR3 spans 13 amino acids. The CDR3 coding sequence is TGCAGTGCTAGGGGGACAGGGAGGTCTGAAGCTTTCTTT. It specifies CSARGTGRSEAFF.

V usage is TRBV4-3 and J usage is TRBJ1-3; no clear D. The CDR3 contains 14 residues. The V gene lost 4 bases and the J gene lost 0 bases, with 7 bases spanning the gap. Germline CDR1 is LGHNA and CDR2 is YSLEER. CDR3 DNA: TGCGCCAGCAGCCCGACCTTCTCTGGAAACACCATATATTTT. As protein: CASSPTFSGNTIYF.

The chain is built from TRBV18 and TRBJ1-1, with 8 bases fitting TRBD1. This CDR3 is built from 14 residues. CDR1 KGHSH and CDR2 LQKENI come from the germline V gene. J gave up 6 bases and V 4 bases, and 7 bases lay outside the gene matches. CDR3 bases: TGTGCCAGCTCACTCTTGACAGGGGAGGCTGAAGCTTTCTTT. This sequence encodes CASSLLTGEAEAFF.

The V call is TRBV3-1, the J call TRBJ2-7; a weak D match, TRBD1 (6 bases). Trimming took off 3 bases at V and 3 bases at J, with 15 bases between the two ends. Germline-derived CDR1 and CDR2 are LGHDT and YNNKEL (reference sequence). This CDR3 contains 15 residues. The CDR3 DNA reads TGTGCCAGCAGCCACATCATGGGCAGGGGCTACGAGCAGTACTTC. This gives the protein CASSHIMGRGYEQYF.

For this clonotype: A far larger clone is off by one base, so a read error is likely. The chain joins TRBV6-2 or TRBV6-3 to TRBJ2-5; D gene ambiguous. This CDR3 contains 14 residues. From germline, CDR1 is MNHEY and CDR2 SVGEGT. Written as DNA, the CDR3 is TGTGCCAGCAGTGCATCGTCTGCTACAGAGGCCCAGTACTTC. Its translation is CASSASSATEAQYF.

The rearrangement uses TRBV4-3 and TRBJ2-7, with 7 bases that match TRBD1. This CDR3 spans 14 amino acids. The ends lost 0 bases at V and 5 bases at J; junction bases unmatched: 4. Germline values: CDR1 LGHNA, CDR2 YSLEER. The CDR3 DNA reads TGCGCCAGCAGCCAAGAGAACGGACAGGACGAGCAGTACTTC. Translating gives CASSQENGQDEQYF.

Details on this clonotype: This may stem from a read error, because a much larger clone lies one nucleotide away. The V call is TRBV6-1, the J call TRBJ2-5; D may be TRBD2 (5 bases). Per the germline V gene, CDR1 is MNHNS and CDR2 is SASEGT. This CDR3 spans 15 amino acids. V dropped 5 bases and J dropped 4 bases, with 17 bases sitting between them. The CDR3 DNA is TGTGCCAGCAGTCGGGATCAGGAAGCCGTAGAGACCCAGTACTTC. Its translation is CASSRDQEAVETQYF.

This sequence joins TRBV2 and TRBJ2-7, with 10 bases fitting TRBD1. This CDR3 has 13 amino acids. Germline CDR1 and CDR2: SNHLY and FYNNEI. The V gene end was trimmed by 6 bases and the J gene end by 4 bases; junction bases not matched to a gene: 3. The CDR3 sequence is CASRVDRGYEQYF. DNA of the CDR3: TGTGCCAGCAGGGTGGACAGGGGGTACGAGCAGTACTTC.

This clonotype showed up many times. This chain connects TRBV29-1 to TRBJ1-1; D not resolved. CDR1 and CDR2 (germline): SQVTM, ANQGSEA. CDR3 length equals 13 residues. V was cut by 4 bases and J by 1 base, with 10 bases left in between. Written as DNA, the CDR3 is TGCAGCGTTGGAGAAAGACAGAACACTGAAGCTTTCTTT. It translates to CSVGERQNTEAFF. Based on the CDR3 plus reference TRBV29-1 and TRBJ1-1, the full variable domain is SAVISQKPSRDICQRGTSLTIQCQVDSQVTMMFWYRQQPGQSLTLIATANQGSEATYESGFVIDKFPISRPNLTFSTLTVSNMSPEDSSIYLCSVGERQNTEAFFGQGTRLTVV.

This clonotype has a handful of counts. V and J are TRBV19 and TRBJ1-2; 7 positions match TRBD1. This CDR3 is built from 14 residues. With V trimmed by 4 bases and J by 7 bases, 9 bases remained unmatched. Germline V gene lookup returns CDR1 LNHDA and CDR2 SQIVND (reference sequence). The CDR3 nucleotides are TGTGCCAGTAGTAGAAGACAGGGTGAGGCTGGCTACACCTTC. This codes for CASSRRQGEAGYTF.